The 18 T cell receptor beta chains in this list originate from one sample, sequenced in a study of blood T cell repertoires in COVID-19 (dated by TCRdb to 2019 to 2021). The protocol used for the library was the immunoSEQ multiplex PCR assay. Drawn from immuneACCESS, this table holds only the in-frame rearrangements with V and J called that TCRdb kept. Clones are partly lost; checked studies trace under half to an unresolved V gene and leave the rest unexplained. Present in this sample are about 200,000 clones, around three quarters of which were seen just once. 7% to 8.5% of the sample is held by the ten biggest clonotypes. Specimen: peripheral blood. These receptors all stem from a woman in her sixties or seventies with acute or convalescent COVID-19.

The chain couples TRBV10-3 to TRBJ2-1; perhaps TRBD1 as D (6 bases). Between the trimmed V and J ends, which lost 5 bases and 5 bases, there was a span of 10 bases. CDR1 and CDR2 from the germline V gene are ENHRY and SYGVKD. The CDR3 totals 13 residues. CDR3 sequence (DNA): TGTGCCATCAGTCGTGGACAGAACAATGAGCAGTTCTTC. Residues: CAISRGQNNEQFF.

The CDR3 nucleotides are TGTGCCAGCAGCTCTGGTGTTGGCAGGAACACAGATACGCAGTATTTT. Its protein product is CASSSGVGRNTDTQYF. This rearrangement joins TRBV7-2 to TRBJ2-3; D remains ambiguous. Trimming pared 4 bases from V and 2 bases from J, leaving 16 bases between. Per germline, CDR1 SGHTA and CDR2 FQGNSA. CDR3 length: 16 residues.

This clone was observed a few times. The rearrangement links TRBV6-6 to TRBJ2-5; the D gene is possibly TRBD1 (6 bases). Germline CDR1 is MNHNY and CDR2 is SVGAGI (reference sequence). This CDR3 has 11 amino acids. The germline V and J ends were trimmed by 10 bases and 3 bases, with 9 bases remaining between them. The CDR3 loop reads CATGQEETQYF. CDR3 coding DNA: TGTGCCACGGGACAAGAAGAGACCCAGTACTTC.

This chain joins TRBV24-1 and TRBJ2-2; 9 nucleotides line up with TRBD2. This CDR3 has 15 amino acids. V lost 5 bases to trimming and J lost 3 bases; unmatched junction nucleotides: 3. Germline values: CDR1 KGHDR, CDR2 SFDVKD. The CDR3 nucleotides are TGTGCCACCAGTGCAAGCGGGGGGTACACCGGGGAGCTGTTTTTT. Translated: CATSASGGYTGELFF.

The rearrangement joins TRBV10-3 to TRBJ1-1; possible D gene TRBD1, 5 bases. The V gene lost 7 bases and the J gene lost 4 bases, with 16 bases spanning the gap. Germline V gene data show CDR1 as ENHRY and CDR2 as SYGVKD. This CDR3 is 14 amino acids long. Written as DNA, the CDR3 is TGTGCCATCACCTCTAATGCGGGGGGCACTGAAGCTTTCTTT. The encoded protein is CAITSNAGGTEAFF.

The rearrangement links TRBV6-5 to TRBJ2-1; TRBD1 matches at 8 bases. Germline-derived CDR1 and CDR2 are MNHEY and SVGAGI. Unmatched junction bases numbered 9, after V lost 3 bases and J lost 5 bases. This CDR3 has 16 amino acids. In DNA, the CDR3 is TGTGCCAGCAGTTATTACAGGGGGGAAAAAAACAATGAGCAGTTCTTC. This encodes CASSYYRGEKNNEQFF.

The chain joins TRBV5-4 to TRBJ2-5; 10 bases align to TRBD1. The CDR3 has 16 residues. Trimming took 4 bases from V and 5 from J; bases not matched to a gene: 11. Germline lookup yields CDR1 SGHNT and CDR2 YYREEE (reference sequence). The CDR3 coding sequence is TGTGCCAGCAGCCTCCGGGACAGGGGTCGTGAGGAGACCCAGTACTTC. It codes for CASSLRDRGREETQYF.

The CDR3 DNA follows: TGCGCCAGCAGCCAAGTACCTGTCCAGGGAACCGGGGAGCTGTTTTTT. It yields the protein CASSQVPVQGTGELFF. V usage is TRBV4-1 and J usage is TRBJ2-2, with D perhaps matching TRBD1 (5 bases). V gave up 1 base and J gave up 5 bases, with 14 bases separating them. The germline gives CDR1 MGHRA, CDR2 YSYEKL. This CDR3 region has 16 residues.

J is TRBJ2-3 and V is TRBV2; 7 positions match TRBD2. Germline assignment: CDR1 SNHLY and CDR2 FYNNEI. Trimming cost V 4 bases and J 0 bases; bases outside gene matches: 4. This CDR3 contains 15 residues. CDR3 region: CASSGAGVSTDTQYF. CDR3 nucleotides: TGTGCCAGCAGTGGGGCGGGGGTCAGCACAGATACGCAGTATTTT.

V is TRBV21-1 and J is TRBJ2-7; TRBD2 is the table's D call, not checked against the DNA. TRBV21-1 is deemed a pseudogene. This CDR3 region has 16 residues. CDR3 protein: CASSNRVPRGTYEQYF. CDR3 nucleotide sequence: TGTGCCAGCAGCAATCGCGTACCCCGGGGGACCTACGAGCAGTACTTC.

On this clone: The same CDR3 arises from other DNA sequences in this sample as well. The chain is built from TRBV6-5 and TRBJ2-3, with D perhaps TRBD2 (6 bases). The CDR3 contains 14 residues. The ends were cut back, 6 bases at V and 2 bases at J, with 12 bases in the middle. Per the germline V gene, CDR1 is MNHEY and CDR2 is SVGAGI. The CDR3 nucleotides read TGTGCCAGCAGCCCGGGACTTTCCACAGATACGCAGTATTTT. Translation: CASSPGLSTDTQYF.

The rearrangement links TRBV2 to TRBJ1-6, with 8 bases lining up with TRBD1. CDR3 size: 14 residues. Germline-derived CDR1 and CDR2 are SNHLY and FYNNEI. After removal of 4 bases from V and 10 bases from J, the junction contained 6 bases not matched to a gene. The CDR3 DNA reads TGTGCCAGCAGTGTTCAGGGGGCGCAGTCACCCCTCCACTTT. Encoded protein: CASSVQGAQSPLHF.

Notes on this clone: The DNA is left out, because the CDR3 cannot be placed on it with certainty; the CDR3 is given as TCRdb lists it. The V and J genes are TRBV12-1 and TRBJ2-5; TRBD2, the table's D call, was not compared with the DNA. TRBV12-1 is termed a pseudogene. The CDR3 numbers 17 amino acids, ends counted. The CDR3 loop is CASSFARGSGGPGTQYF.

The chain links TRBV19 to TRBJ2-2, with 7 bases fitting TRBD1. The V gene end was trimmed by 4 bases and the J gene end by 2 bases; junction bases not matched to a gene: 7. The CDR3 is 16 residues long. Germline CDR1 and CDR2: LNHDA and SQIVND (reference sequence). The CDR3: CASSTDRQGNTGELFF. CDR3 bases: TGTGCCAGTAGTACCGACAGACAGGGAAACACCGGGGAGCTGTTTTTT.

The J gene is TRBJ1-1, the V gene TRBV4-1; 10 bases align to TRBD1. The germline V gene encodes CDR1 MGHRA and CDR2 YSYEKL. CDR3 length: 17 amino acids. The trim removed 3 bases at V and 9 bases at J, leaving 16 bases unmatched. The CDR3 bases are TGCGCCAGCAGCCACGACAGGGGGCGGTCAGTCGAAGTGAAAGCTTTCTTT. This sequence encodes CASSHDRGRSVEVKAFF.

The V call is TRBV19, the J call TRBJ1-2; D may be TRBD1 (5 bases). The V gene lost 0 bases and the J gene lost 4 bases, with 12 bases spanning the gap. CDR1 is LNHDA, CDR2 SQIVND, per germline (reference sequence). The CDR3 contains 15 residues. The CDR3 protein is CASSIEEGLGYGYTF. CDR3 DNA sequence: TGTGCCAGTAGTATAGAGGAGGGGCTTGGCTATGGCTACACCTTC.

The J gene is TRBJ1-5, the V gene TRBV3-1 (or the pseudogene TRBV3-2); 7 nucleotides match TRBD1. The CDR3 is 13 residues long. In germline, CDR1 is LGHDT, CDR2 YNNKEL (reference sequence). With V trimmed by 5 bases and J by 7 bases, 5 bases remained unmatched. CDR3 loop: CASSYDREQPQHF. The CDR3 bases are TGTGCCAGCAGCTACGACAGGGAACAGCCCCAGCATTTT.

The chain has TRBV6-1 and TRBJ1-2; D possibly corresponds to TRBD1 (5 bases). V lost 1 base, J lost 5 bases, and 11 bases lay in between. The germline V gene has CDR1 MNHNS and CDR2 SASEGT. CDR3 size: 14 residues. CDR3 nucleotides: TGTGCCAGCAGTGAAGTGGCAGGGCCTTATGGCTACACCTTC. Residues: CASSEVAGPYGYTF.